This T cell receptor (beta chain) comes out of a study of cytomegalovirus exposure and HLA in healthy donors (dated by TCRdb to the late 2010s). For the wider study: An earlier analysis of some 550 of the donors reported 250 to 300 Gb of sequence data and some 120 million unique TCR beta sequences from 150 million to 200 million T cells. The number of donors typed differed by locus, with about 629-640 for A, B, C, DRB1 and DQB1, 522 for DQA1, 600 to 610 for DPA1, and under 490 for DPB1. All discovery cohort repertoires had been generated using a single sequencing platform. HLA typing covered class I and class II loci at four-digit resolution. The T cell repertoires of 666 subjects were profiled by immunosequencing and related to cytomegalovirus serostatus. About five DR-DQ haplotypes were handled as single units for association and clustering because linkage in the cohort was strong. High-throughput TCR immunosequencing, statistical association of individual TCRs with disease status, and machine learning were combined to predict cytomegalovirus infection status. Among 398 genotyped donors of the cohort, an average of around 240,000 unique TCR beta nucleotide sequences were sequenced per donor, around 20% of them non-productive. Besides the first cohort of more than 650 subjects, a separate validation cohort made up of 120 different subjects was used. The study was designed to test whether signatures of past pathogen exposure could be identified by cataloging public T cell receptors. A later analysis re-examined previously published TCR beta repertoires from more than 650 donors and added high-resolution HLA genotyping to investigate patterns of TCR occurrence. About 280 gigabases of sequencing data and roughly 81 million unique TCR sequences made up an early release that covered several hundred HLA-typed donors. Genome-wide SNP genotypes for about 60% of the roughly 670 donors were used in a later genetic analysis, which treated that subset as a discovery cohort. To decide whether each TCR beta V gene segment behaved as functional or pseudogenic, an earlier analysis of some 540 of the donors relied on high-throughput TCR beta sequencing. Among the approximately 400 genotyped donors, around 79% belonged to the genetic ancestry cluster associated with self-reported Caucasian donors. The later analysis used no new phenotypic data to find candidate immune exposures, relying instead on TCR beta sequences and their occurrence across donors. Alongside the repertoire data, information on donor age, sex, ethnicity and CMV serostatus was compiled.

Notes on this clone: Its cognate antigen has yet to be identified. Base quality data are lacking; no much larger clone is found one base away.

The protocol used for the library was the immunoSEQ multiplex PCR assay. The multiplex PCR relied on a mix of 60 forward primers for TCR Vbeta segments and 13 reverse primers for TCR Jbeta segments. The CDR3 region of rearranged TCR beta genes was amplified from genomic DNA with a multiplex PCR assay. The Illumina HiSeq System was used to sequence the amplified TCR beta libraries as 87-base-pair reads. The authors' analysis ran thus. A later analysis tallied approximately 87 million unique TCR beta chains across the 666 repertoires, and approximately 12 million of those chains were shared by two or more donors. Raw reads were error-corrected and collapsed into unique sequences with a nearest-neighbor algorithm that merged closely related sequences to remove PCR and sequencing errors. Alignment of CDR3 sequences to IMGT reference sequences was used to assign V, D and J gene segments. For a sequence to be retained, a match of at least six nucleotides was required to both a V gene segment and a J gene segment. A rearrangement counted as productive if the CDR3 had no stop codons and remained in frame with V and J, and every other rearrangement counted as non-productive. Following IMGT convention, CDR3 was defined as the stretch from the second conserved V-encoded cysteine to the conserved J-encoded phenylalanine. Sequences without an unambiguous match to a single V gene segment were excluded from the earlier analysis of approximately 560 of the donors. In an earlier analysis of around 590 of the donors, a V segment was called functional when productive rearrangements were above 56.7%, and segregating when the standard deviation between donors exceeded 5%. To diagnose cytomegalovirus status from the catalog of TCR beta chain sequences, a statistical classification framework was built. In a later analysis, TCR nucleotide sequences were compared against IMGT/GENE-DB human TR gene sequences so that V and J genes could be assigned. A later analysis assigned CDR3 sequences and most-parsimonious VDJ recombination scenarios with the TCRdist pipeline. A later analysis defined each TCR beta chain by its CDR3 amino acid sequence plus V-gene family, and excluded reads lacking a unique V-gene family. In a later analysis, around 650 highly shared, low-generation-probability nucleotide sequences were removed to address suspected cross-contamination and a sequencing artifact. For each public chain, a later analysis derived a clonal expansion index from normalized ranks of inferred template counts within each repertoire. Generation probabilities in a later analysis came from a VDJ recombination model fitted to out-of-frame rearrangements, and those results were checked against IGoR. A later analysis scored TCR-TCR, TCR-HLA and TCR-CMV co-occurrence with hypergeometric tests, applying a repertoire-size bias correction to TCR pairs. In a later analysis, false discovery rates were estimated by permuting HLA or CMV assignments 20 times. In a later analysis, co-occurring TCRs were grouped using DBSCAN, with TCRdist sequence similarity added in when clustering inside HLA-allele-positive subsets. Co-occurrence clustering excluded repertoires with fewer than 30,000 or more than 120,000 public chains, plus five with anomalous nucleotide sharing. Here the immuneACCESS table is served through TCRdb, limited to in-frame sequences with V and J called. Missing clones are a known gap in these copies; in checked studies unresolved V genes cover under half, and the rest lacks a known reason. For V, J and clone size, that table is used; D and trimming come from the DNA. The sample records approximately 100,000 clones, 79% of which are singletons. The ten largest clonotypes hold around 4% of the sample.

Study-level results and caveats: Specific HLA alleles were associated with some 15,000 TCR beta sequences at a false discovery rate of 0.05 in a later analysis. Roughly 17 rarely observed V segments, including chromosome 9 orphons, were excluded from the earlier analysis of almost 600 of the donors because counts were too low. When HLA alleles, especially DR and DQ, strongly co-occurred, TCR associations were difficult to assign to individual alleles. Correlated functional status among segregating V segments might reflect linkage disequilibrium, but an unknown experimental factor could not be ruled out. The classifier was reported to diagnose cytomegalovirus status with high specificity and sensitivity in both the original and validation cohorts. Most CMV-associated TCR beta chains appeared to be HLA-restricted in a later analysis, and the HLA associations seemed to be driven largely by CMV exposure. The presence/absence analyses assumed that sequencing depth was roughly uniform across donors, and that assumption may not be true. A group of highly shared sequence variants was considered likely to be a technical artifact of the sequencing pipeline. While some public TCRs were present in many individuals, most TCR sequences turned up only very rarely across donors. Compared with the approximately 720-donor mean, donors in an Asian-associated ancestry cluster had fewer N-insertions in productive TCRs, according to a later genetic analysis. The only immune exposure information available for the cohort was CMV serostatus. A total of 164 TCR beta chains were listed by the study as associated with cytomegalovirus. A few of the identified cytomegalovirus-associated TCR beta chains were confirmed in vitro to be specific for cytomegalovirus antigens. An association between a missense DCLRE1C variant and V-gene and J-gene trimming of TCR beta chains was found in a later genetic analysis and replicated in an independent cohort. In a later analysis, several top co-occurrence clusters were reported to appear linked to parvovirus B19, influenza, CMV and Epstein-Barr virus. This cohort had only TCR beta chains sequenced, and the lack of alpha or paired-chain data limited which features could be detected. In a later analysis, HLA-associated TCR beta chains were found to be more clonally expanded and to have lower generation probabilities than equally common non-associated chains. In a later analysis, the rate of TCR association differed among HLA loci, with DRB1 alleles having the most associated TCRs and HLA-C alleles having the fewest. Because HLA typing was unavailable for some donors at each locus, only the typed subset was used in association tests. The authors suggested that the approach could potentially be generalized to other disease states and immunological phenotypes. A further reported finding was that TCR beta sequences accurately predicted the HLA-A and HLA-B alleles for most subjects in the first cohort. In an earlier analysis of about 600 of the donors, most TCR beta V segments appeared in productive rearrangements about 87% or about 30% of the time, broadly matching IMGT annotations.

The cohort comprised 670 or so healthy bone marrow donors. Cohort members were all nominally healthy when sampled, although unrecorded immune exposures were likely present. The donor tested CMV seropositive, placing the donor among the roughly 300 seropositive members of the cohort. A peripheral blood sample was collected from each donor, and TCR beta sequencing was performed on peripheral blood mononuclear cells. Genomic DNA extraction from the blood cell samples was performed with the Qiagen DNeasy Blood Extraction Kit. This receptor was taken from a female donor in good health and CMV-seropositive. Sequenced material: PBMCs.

The CDR3 here reads CASSVGLAGGNEQFF. The nucleotides are TGTGCCAGCAGTGTTGGACTAGCGGGGGGTAATGAGCAGTTCTTC. The sequence joins TRBV6-4 to TRBJ2-1; 14 of the junction bases match TRBD2. CDR1 and CDR2, per the germline V gene, are MRHNA and SNTAGT. From the cysteine through the phenylalanine, the CDR3 covers 15 amino acids. Of the read, only the CDR3 DNA is kept; its 45 bases are in frame from base 1. V and J are trimmed by 4 bases and 7 bases, and the gene matches miss 3 bases of the junction.